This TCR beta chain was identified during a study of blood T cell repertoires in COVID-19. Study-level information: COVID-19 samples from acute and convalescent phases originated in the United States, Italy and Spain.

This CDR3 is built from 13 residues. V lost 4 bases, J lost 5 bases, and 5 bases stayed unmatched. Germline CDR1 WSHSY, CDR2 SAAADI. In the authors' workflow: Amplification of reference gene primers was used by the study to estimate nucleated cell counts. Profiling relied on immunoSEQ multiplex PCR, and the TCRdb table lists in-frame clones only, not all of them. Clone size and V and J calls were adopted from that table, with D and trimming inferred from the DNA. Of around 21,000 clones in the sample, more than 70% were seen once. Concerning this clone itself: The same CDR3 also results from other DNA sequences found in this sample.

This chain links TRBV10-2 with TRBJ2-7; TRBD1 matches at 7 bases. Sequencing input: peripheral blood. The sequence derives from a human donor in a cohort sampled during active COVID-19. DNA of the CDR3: TGCGCCAGCAGTGTTCAAGGGGGCCACGAGCAGTACTTC. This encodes CASSVQGGHEQYF.